This TCR beta chain was documented in a study of prognosis after radiotherapy for stage I lung cancer. Study-wide background: Stage I non-small cell lung cancer patients were enrolled in Nanjing, China. This enrollment took place between 2018 and early 2019. Development of distant metastases after radiotherapy was seen in a few patients at a median of roughly 7 months, with no significant progression in over twelve.

This CDR3 is 15 amino acids long. Germline V CDR1 and CDR2: DFQATT, SNEGSKA (reference sequence). Trimming removed 0 bases from V and 7 bases from J; junction bases left unmatched: 5. This clonotype was observed many times. The antigen is undetermined. Findings and limits, study-wide: Differences in TRBV and TRBJ gene usage were reportedly observed between patients with and without metastases.

Starting from genomic DNA, TCR beta CDR3 was amplified through two-round multiplex PCR. The use of primers specific to each TRBV and TRBJ gene characterized first-round PCR. TCRdb re-derived calls from the multiplex PCR reads in MiXCR, one entry per CDR3 protein. The table shows tens of thousands of distinct CDR3 sequences, with roughly 47% occurring only once. This specimen was PBMCs, taken before or after stereotactic body radiation therapy (not recorded which). The chain joins TRBV20-1 to TRBJ1-6; the match to TRBD1 covers 8 bases. The receptor's source is a donor over 45 with non-small cell lung cancer. The CDR3 region has the DNA TGCAGTGCTAGAGAAGTAGCAGGGGGCAATTCACCCCTCCACTTT. This codes for CSAREVAGGNSPLHF.